Listed below are T cell receptor beta chains from one sample, sequenced in a study of T cell responses to AZD1222 COVID-19 vaccine. TCRdb's copy holds only in-frame clones and misses some; the assay was immunoSEQ multiplex PCR. The data show 65,000 to 80,000 clones, roughly 91% seen once. Sequencing used peripheral blood, obtained 28 days after the second dose of the MenACWY control vaccine. All receptors come from an adult who received the MenACWY meningococcal vaccine as a control. CDR3s include the opening cysteine and the closing phenylalanine or tryptophan. A D gene is named only where the DNA matches it firmly. Size is omitted from some rows. Given values are once, few, many or a class for expanded clones.

V	D	size	J	DNA	CDR3
TRBV7-2	TRBD1	once	TRBJ1-5	TGTGCCAGCAGCTTCGGGACAGATCAGCCCCAGCATTTT	CASSFGTDQPQHF
TRBV18	-	-	TRBJ1-1	TGTGCCAGCTCACCAGGGGGAGGGCAGGGAGGCACTGAAGCTTTCTTT	CASSPGGGQGGTEAFF
TRBV5-6	-	once	TRBJ1-1	TGTGCCAGCAGCTCCACAGGGTTTGGAGCTTTCTTT	CASSSTGFGAFF
TRBV19	TRBD2	once	TRBJ2-5	TGTGCCAGTAGTGGACTAGCGGGGGGCGGCCAAGAGACCCAGTACTTC	CASSGLAGGGQETQYF
TRBV9	TRBD2	-	TRBJ2-7	TGTGCCAGCAGCGTACGGGGGGAAGGTTTCGAGCAGTACTTC	CASSVRGEGFEQYF
TRBV9	-	once	TRBJ1-2	TGTGCCAGCAGTCGTGGGGGCAGGGCAATTTATGGCTACACCTTC	CASSRGGRAIYGYTF
TRBV28	TRBD2	-	TRBJ2-3	TGTGCCAGCAGTTTTTTGTGGTTTGGGGGTGCGGGGGGAACAGATACGCAGTATTTT	CASSFLWFGGAGGTDTQYF
TRBV11-3	-	-	TRBJ2-3	TGTGCCAGCAGCTTAGCCGGACGGGGTAGCACAGATACGCAGTATTTT	CASSLAGRGSTDTQYF
TRBV1	-	-	TRBJ2-2	TGCACCAGCAGCCGTAGGGTTAACACCGGGGAGCTGTTTTTT	CTSSRRVNTGELFF
TRBV28	TRBD1	few	TRBJ1-2	TGTGCCAGTCGGGGCAGGGGGCCTGGCTACACCTTC	CASRGRGPGYTF
TRBV28	-	-	TRBJ2-5	TGTGCCAGCAGTTCAAGGAGGGAGGAGGGGGAGACCCAGTACTTC	CASSSRREEGETQYF
TRBV4-3	-	-	TRBJ2-7	TGCGCCAGCAGCCAAGGACTTGCCTACGAGCAGTACTTC	CASSQGLAYEQYF
TRBV6-2/TRBV6-3	-	-	TRBJ2-7	TGTGCCAGCAGTTTCGGCCAGTACGAGCAGTACTTC	CASSFGQYEQYF
TRBV5-1	-	-	TRBJ1-6	TGCGCCAGCAGCTTGGCCGGGGGGGCGGTCTCACCCCTCCACTTT	CASSLAGGAVSPLHF
TRBV19	TRBD1	-	TRBJ1-1	TGTGCCAGTAGTATTCAGGGGGAGGGAGCTTTCTTT	CASSIQGEGAFF
TRBV24-1	-	-	TRBJ2-1	TGTGCCACCAGAGTAGGGAGTGAGCAGTTCTTC	CATRVGSEQFF
TRBV7-6	-	-	TRBJ1-6	TGTGCCAGCAGCCCCCACAGGGTTAGCTCCTATAATTCACCCCTCCACTTT	CASSPHRVSSYNSPLHF
TRBV10-3	TRBD2	-	TRBJ2-1	TGTGCCATCAGTATCACTAGCGGGAGTGACGGTAGTGAGCAGTTCTTC	CAISITSGSDGSEQFF
TRBV5-1	-	-	TRBJ2-7	TGCGCCAGCAGCTTGGTTGGCGGGACCGTATACGAGCAGTACTTC	CASSLVGGTVYEQYF
TRBV19	-	-	TRBJ1-1	TGTGCCAGTAGAGACCTAGGGGGGAACACTGAAGCTTTCTTT	CASRDLGGNTEAFF
TRBV7-2	-	-	TRBJ1-2	TGTGCCAGCAGCTCCGTGAGGACAGCTAACTATGGCTACACCTTC	CASSSVRTANYGYTF
TRBV25-1	-	once	TRBJ2-2	TGTGCCAGCAGGGGTGGTGCCGGGGAGCTGTTTTTT	CASRGGAGELFF
TRBV2	TRBD1	few	TRBJ1-4	TGTGCCAGCAGACATGGACAGGGCAGCGTGAATGAAAAACTGTTTTTT	CASRHGQGSVNEKLFF
TRBV28	TRBD1	-	TRBJ1-1	TGTGCCAGCCTGACAGGGATGGTGTGGGGCACTGAAGCTTTCTTT	CASLTGMVWGTEAFF
TRBV5-6	-	-	TRBJ1-3	TGTGCCAGCAGCTCTCCTCTCTATGGAAACACCATATATTTT	CASSSPLYGNTIYF
TRBV19	-	once	TRBJ1-5	TGTGCCAGTAGTATCGCCAGGGATCGCAATCAGCCCCAGCATTTT	CASSIARDRNQPQHF
TRBV4-2	-	-	TRBJ2-1	TGTGCCAGCAGCACCACCGGAAACAATGAGCAGTTCTTC	CASSTTGNNEQFF
TRBV3-1/TRBV3-2	TRBD2	few	TRBJ2-2	TGTGCCAGCCCCCGCCACCCTGATAGCGGGAGACGAAACACCGGGGAGCTGTTTTTT	CASPRHPDSGRRNTGELFF